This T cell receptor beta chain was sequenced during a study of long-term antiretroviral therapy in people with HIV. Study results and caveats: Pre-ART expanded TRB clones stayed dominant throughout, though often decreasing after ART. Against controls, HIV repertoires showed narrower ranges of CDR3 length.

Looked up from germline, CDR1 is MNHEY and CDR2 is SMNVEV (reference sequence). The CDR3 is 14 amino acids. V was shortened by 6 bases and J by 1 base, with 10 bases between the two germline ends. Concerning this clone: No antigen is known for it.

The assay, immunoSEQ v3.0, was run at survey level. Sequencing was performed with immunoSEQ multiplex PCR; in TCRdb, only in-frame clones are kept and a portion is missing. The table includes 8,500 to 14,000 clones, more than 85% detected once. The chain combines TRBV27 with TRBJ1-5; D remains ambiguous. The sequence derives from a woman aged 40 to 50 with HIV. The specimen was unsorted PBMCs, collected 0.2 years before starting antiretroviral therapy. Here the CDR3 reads CASSLGPSNQPQHF. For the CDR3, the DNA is TGTGCCAGCAGCCTGGGTCCCAGCAATCAGCCCCAGCATTTT.